One sample yielded the 21 T cell receptor beta chains listed below, sequenced in a study of blood T cell repertoires in COVID-19. The assay was immunoSEQ multiplex PCR, and TCRdb's table has in-frame clones only and misses some. The sample has nearly 95,000 clones; more than 75% are singletons. Sequences were obtained from peripheral blood. The receptor source for this set is a woman aged 80 or over with acute or convalescent COVID-19.

This clone was counted a few times. The chain has TRBV18 and TRBJ1-1; D ambiguous. The CDR3 sequence is 15 residues long. V gave up 3 bases and J gave up 0 bases, with 11 bases separating them. Germline assignment: CDR1 KGHSH and CDR2 LQKENI. DNA of the CDR3: TGTGCCAGCTCACCCCAGTCCACAATGAACACTGAAGCTTTCTTT. It translates to CASSPQSTMNTEAFF.

The J gene is TRBJ2-3, the V gene TRBV3-1 (or the pseudogene TRBV3-2); 9 bases are shared with TRBD2. CDR3 length: 15 amino acids. Germline trimming cut 3 bases from V and 4 bases from J; bases unmatched to any gene: 5. Germline V gives CDR1 LGHDT, CDR2 YNNKEL (reference sequence). DNA of the CDR3: TGTGCCAGCAGCCACTTTAGCGGGAGTTCAGATACGCAGTATTTT. Amino acid sequence: CASSHFSGSSDTQYF.

This sequence joins TRBV3-1 (or the pseudogene TRBV3-2) and TRBJ2-2, with no clear D. Germline values: CDR1 LGHDT, CDR2 YNNKEL (reference sequence). V gave up 0 bases and J gave up 5 bases, with 7 bases separating them. This CDR3 comprises 14 residues. The CDR3 DNA sequence: TGTGCCAGCAGCCAAGATCAAGCTACCGGGGAGCTGTTTTTT. Its translation: CASSQDQATGELFF.

DNA of the CDR3: TGCGCCAGCAGTGATAGCGGGAGAAATTATGAGCAGTTCTTC. Translation gives CASSDSGRNYEQFF. V gene TRBV10-1 combines with J gene TRBJ2-1; 9 bases agree with TRBD2. Trimming cost V 3 bases and J 8 bases; bases outside gene matches: 5. Germline V gives CDR1 WNHNN, CDR2 SYGVQD (reference sequence). This CDR3 has 14 amino acids.

The chain has TRBV7-9 and TRBJ2-7; D gene uncertain. CDR3 length equals 13 residues. From germline, CDR1 is SEHNR and CDR2 FQNEAQ (reference sequence). V was shortened by 6 bases and J by 7 bases, with 16 bases between the two germline ends. CDR3 protein: CASSPPVLREQYF. The CDR3 DNA sequence: TGTGCCAGCAGTCCCCCCGTTTTGAGGGAGCAGTACTTC. Full variable domain (remainder filled in from reference TRBV7-9 and TRBJ2-7): DTGVSQNPRHKITKRGQNVTFRCDPISEHNRLYWYRQTLGQGPEFLTYFQNEAQLEKSRLLSDRFSAERPKGSFSTLEIQRTEQGDSAMYLCASSPPVLREQYFGPGTRLTVT.

The chain uses TRBV19 and TRBJ1-2; TRBD1 agrees at 8 bases. CDR1 LNHDA and CDR2 SQIVND come from the germline V gene (reference sequence). V shed 3 bases, J shed 5 bases, and the junction held 2 bases outside the gene matches. The CDR3 is 13 residues long. This chain's CDR3 is CASSMDREYGYTF. CDR3 nucleotides: TGTGCCAGTAGTATGGACAGGGAGTATGGCTACACCTTC.

This rearrangement joins TRBV14 to TRBJ2-1; no definite D call. Germline V CDR1 and CDR2: SGHDN, FVKESK. The V end was cut by 5 bases, the J end by 0 bases, with 23 bases between. The CDR3 consists of 19 residues. The CDR3, as DNA: TGTGCCAGCAGCGTCAGGCTCCTAAGCCCATCCTTCTCCTACAATGAGCAGTTCTTC. Protein sequence: CASSVRLLSPSFSYNEQFF.

The V and J genes are TRBV5-4 and TRBJ1-2, with TRBD1 identical over 8 bases. V trimming: 6 bases; J trimming: 2 bases; junction bases outside the gene matches: 9. The CDR3 is 15 amino acids. The germline gives CDR1 SGHNT, CDR2 YYREEE (reference sequence). The CDR3 nucleotides are TGTGCCAGCATATTGAGGACAGGGACAAACTATGGCTACACCTTC. It yields the protein CASILRTGTNYGYTF.

The sample holds one count of this clone. This chain connects TRBV5-1 to TRBJ1-2; 8 positions match TRBD1. The CDR3 contains 14 residues. V trimming: 2 bases; J trimming: 6 bases; junction bases outside the gene matches: 6. Looked up from germline, CDR1 is SGHRS and CDR2 is YFSETQ. Written as DNA, the CDR3 is TGCGCCAGCAGCTTACTGGACAGGGAGAATGGCTACACCTTC. Translated, it gives CASSLLDRENGYTF.

The chain combines TRBV24-1 with TRBJ2-7; TRBD1 matches at 7 bases. This CDR3 contains 14 residues. V shed 7 bases and J 1 base; nucleotides not matched to a gene: 6. Germline CDR1 and CDR2: KGHDR and SFDVKD. The CDR3, as DNA: TGTGCCACCAGGCCCCGACAGGGATCCTACGAGCAGTACTTC. The encoded protein is CATRPRQGSYEQYF.

The chain recombines TRBV19 with TRBJ1-1; 10 bases map to TRBD1. The CDR3 spans 18 residues. Per the germline V gene, CDR1 is LNHDA and CDR2 is SQIVND (reference sequence). V was pared by 7 bases and J by 4 bases, with 18 bases of the junction left unmatched. CDR3 in amino acids: CASTPKEDRGMYGTEAFF. CDR3 nucleotide sequence: TGTGCCAGTACCCCCAAGGAGGACAGGGGGATGTATGGCACTGAAGCTTTCTTT.

The chain carries TRBV18 and TRBJ2-7; 11 bases match TRBD2. The length of the CDR3 is 18 residues. Trimming at V came to 1 base and at J to 0 bases, leaving 8 bases not matched to a gene. Germline V gene lookup returns CDR1 KGHSH and CDR2 LQKENI. Here the CDR3 reads CASSPLAGGPPSSYEQYF. The CDR3 DNA is TGTGCCAGCTCACCACTAGCGGGAGGGCCTCCGAGCTCCTACGAGCAGTACTTC.

The chain uses TRBV7-8 and TRBJ1-3, with no clear D. The CDR3 runs 13 residues. The V end was cut by 4 bases, the J end by 11 bases, with 15 bases between. In germline, CDR1 is SGHVS, CDR2 FQNEAQ. CDR3 DNA sequence: TGTGCCAGCAGCTCGCGTGCGACTGGCGCCATATATTTT. Its protein is CASSSRATGAIYF.

The chain employs TRBV9 and TRBJ1-1; the D is unclear. The CDR3 consists of 13 residues. Germline lookup yields CDR1 SGDLS and CDR2 YYNGEE. V lost 3 bases and J 0 bases, leaving 6 bases between the germline ends. CDR3 amino acids: CASSARLNTEAFF. The CDR3 DNA follows: TGTGCCAGCAGCGCCCGGTTGAACACTGAAGCTTTCTTT.

CDR3 residues: CASSWAGTGGHNEQFF. In DNA form, the CDR3 reads TGTGCCAGCAGCTGGGCCGGGACAGGAGGCCACAATGAGCAGTTCTTC. This chain joins TRBV5-5 and TRBJ2-1, with 8 bases lining up with TRBD1. V lost 3 bases, J lost 5 bases, and 10 bases stayed unmatched. Per the germline V gene, CDR1 is SGHKS and CDR2 is YYEKEE (reference sequence). The CDR3 has 16 residues.

The gene calls are TRBV29-1 and TRBJ2-3, with D maybe TRBD2 (6 bases). This CDR3 has 15 amino acids. Trimming left V 4 bases short and J 4 bases short, with 18 bases between. Germline-derived CDR1 and CDR2 are SQVTM and ANQGSEA. CDR3 bases: TGCAGCGTTGGGGGGAGGCCGCCTTACCCAGATACGCAGTATTTT. It encodes CSVGGRPPYPDTQYF.

The chain is built from TRBV5-1 and TRBJ1-2, with D unclear. Trimming cost V 0 bases and J 4 bases, with 16 bases left between them. In germline, CDR1 is SGHRS, CDR2 YFSETQ. There are 16 residues in the CDR3. In DNA form, the CDR3 reads TGCGCCAGCAGCTTGGGGGTCTGGGAGCTTAGCTATGGCTACACCTTC. The encoded protein is CASSLGVWELSYGYTF.

This clone was seen just once. The chain employs TRBV18 and TRBJ2-1; 12 nucleotides agree with TRBD2. The CDR3 is made up of 16 amino acids. Trimming cost V 0 bases and J 8 bases; bases outside gene matches: 5. Germline V CDR1 and CDR2: KGHSH, LQKENI. CDR3 DNA sequence: TGTGCCAGCTCACCACCCGGACTAGCGGGGTTCCATGAGCAGTTCTTC. It yields the protein CASSPPGLAGFHEQFF.

The chain links TRBV14 to TRBJ1-3; TRBD1 matches 10 bases. CDR1 is SGHDN, CDR2 FVKESK, per germline. Germline trimming cut 4 bases from V and 4 bases from J; bases unmatched to any gene: 4. The CDR3 length is 15 residues. DNA of the CDR3: TGTGCCAGCAGCCTCCGGGACAGGGGAGGAAACACCATATATTTT. This sequence encodes CASSLRDRGGNTIYF.

The chain is built from TRBV6-1 and TRBJ1-1; tentatively, D is TRBD1 (5 bases). The germline CDR1 and CDR2 sequences are MNHNS and SASEGT. V lost 4 bases to trimming and J lost 0 bases, with 6 bases between them. The length of the CDR3 is 13 residues. DNA for the CDR3: TGTGCCAGCAGTGGGACACTGAACACTGAAGCTTTCTTT. Its protein product is CASSGTLNTEAFF.

This chain connects TRBV5-6 to TRBJ2-5, with 8 bases lining up with TRBD2. V shed 6 bases, J shed 5 bases, and the junction held 12 bases outside the gene matches. Per the germline V gene, CDR1 is SGHDT and CDR2 is YYEEEE. The CDR3 totals 15 residues. DNA of the CDR3: TGTGCCAGCACCCCACTAGCGGAGGGATGGGAGACCCAGTACTTC. This codes for CASTPLAEGWETQYF.